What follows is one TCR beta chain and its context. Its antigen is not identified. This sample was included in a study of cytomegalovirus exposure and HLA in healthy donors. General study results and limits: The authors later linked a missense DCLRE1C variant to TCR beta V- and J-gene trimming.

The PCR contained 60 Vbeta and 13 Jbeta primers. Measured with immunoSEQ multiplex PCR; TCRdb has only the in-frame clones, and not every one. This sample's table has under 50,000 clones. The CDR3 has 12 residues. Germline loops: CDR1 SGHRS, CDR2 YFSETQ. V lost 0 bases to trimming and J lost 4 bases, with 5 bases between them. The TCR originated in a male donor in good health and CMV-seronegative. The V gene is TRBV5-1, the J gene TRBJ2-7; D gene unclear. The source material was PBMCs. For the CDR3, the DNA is TGCGCCAGCAGCTTGGATCAGTACGAGCAGTACTTC. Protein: CASSLDQYEQYF.